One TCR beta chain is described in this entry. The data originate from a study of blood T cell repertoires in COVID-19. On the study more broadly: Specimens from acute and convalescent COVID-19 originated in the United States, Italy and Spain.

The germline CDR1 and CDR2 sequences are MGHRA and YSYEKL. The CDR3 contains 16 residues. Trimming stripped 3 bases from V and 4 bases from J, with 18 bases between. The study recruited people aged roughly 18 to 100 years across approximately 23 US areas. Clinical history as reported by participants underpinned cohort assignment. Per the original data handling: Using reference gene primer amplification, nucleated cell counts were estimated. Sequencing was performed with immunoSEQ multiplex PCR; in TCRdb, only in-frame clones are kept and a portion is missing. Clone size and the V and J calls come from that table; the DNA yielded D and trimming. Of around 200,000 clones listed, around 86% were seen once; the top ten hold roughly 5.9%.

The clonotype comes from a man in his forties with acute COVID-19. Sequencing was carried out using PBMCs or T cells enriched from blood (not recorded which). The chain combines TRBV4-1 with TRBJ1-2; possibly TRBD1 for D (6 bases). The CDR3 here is CASSHGQLNPSYGYTF. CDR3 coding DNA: TGCGCCAGCAGCCACGGACAGCTGAATCCTTCCTATGGCTACACCTTC.